What follows are 14 T cell receptor beta chains derived from one specimen sequenced in a study of blood T cell repertoires in COVID-19. Libraries were prepared by immunoSEQ multiplex PCR; TCRdb keeps only in-frame clonotypes and omits some of them. Here the sample spans some 150,000 clones, roughly 84% being singletons. The specimen was peripheral blood. These receptors came from a human donor with acute or convalescent COVID-19. The donor label of this sample is uncertain.

The chain combines TRBV7-8 with TRBJ2-5; 10 positions match TRBD1. The V and J ends lost 5 bases and 6 bases, in that order; junction bases with no gene match: 15. Germline CDR1 is SGHVS and CDR2 is FQNEAQ. The CDR3 is made up of 17 amino acids. The CDR3 loop is CASSTTRQGATVKTQYF. The DNA for the CDR3 is TGTGCCAGCAGCACCACTCGACAGGGGGCTACTGTGAAGACCCAGTACTTC.

The chain carries TRBV7-9 and TRBJ2-3; D may be TRBD2 (6 bases). Germline CDR1 SEHNR, CDR2 FQNEAQ (reference sequence). This CDR3 is built from 17 residues. V shed 0 bases and J shed 0 bases, with 13 bases lying between them. DNA of the CDR3: TGTGCCAGCAGCTTAGCGGGGGGACGGACTAGCACAGATACGCAGTATTTT. Protein product: CASSLAGGRTSTDTQYF.

The chain is built from TRBV18 and TRBJ1-2; 8 positions agree with TRBD1. CDR3 length equals 15 residues. Germline V gene lookup returns CDR1 KGHSH and CDR2 LQKENI. With 1 base clipped from V and 6 bases from J, the junction kept 7 bases outside the gene matches. The CDR3 protein is CASSPRQGPGDGYTF. CDR3 nucleotides: TGTGCCAGCTCACCACGACAGGGGCCGGGGGATGGCTACACCTTC.

The CDR3 DNA follows: TGTGCCAGCTCACTAGAAGAGACCTACGAGCAGTACTTC. It specifies CASSLEETYEQYF. The genes are TRBV18 and TRBJ2-7; D gene ambiguous. Germline lookup yields CDR1 KGHSH and CDR2 LQKENI. Trimming took 4 bases from V and 2 from J, leaving 9 bases between them. This CDR3 contains 13 residues. The full variable domain, rest sourced from reference TRBV18 and TRBJ2-7, is NAGVMQNPRHLVRRRGQEARLRCSPMKGHSHVYWYRQLPEEGLKFMVYLQKENIIDESGMPKERFSAEFPKEGPSILRIQQVVRGDSAAYFCASSLEETYEQYFGPGTRLTVT.

The rearrangement uses TRBV30 and TRBJ2-5; D uncertain. V lost 0 bases and J 0 bases, leaving 5 bases between the germline ends. Germline V gene lookup returns CDR1 GTSNPN and CDR2 SVGIG (reference sequence). There are 13 residues in the CDR3. The CDR3: CAWSVQYQETQYF. DNA of the CDR3: TGTGCCTGGAGTGTCCAGTACCAAGAGACCCAGTACTTC. Combining the CDR3 with reference TRBV30 and TRBJ2-5 gives the whole variable domain SQTIHQWPATLVQPVGSPLSLECTVEGTSNPNLYWYRQAAGRGLQLLFYSVGIGQISSEVPQNLSASRPQDRQFILSSKKLLLSDSGFYLCAWSVQYQETQYFGPGTRLLVL.

The chain recombines TRBV15 with TRBJ1-1; TRBD1 aligns across 7 bases. Germline V gene sequence: CDR1 LNHNV, CDR2 YYDKDF (reference sequence). The CDR3 loop spans 12 amino acids. The CDR3 DNA reads TGTGCTACCGGGACAGCGAACACTGAAGCTTTCTTT. Amino acids: CATGTANTEAFF.

The chain combines TRBV28 with TRBJ1-2; no clear D. V lost 8 bases and J lost 0, with 10 bases in between. The CDR3 length is 13 residues. CDR1 and CDR2 from the germline V gene are MDHEN and SYDVKM. CDR3 residues: CASSEGTNYGYTF. CDR3 DNA sequence: TGTGCCAGCTCGGAGGGAACTAACTATGGCTACACCTTC.

Details on this clone: Mismatch with germline at one junction end may stem from a read error. This sequence joins TRBV18 and TRBJ2-2; 7 bases agree with TRBD1. The CDR3 has 18 residues. Germline V gene lookup returns CDR1 KGHSH and CDR2 LQKENI. This CDR3 is CASSTPLGQTSNTGELFF. CDR3 DNA: TGTGCCAGCTCAACACCCTTGGGACAGACTTCAAACACCGGGGAGCTGTTTTTT.

This chain joins TRBV30 and TRBJ1-3, with 8 bases aligning to TRBD1. This CDR3 spans 14 amino acids. Per germline, CDR1 GTSNPN and CDR2 SVGIG (reference sequence). The V segment lost 5 bases and the J segment 3 bases; nucleotides outside the gene matches: 6. The CDR3 spells CAWGTGNSGNTIYF. The CDR3 DNA reads as TGTGCCTGGGGGACAGGAAACAGTGGAAACACCATATATTTT.

The V and J genes are TRBV29-1 and TRBJ2-1; 8 nucleotides line up with TRBD2. CDR3 size: 15 residues. V shed 0 bases and J 5 bases; nucleotides not matched to a gene: 6. Germline V gene lookup returns CDR1 SQVTM and CDR2 ANQGSEA. CDR3 amino acids: CSVEDAAGVNNEQFF. The CDR3 nucleotides read TGCAGCGTTGAAGACGCAGCGGGAGTCAACAATGAGCAGTTCTTC.

The rearrangement links TRBV5-4 to TRBJ2-1; D remains unclear. The germline gives CDR1 SGHNT, CDR2 YYREEE (reference sequence). The CDR3 extends over 14 amino acids. The V end was cut by 5 bases, the J end by 8 bases, with 17 bases between. The CDR3 is CASSPPQRPDEQFF. DNA of the CDR3: TGTGCCAGCAGTCCCCCCCAGCGCCCCGATGAGCAGTTCTTC.

CDR3 region: CASSLDRVGQPQHF. In DNA form, the CDR3 reads TGTGCCAGTAGCCTGGACAGGGTAGGCCAGCCCCAGCATTTT. The chain has TRBV19 and TRBJ1-5, with 8 nucleotides matching TRBD1. CDR3 length equals 14 residues. Losses at the gene ends were 6 bases for V and 7 bases for J; bases not matched to a gene: 8. Germline values: CDR1 LNHDA, CDR2 SQIVND (reference sequence). The whole variable domain, remainder taken from reference TRBV19 and TRBJ1-5, is DGGITQSPKYLFRKEGQNVTLSCEQNLNHDAMYWYRQDPGQGLRLIYYSQIVNDFQKGDIAEGYSVSREKKESFPLTVTSAQKNPTAFYLCASSLDRVGQPQHFGDGTRLSIL.

This clone appeared a single time. The chain couples TRBV7-2 to TRBJ2-5; TRBD2 is a possible D gene (6 bases). Germline V gene sequence: CDR1 SGHTA, CDR2 FQGNSA. Trimming pared 1 base from V and 7 bases from J, leaving 16 bases between. This CDR3 is 15 amino acids long. The CDR3 is CASSLDRGATGTQYF. The CDR3, as DNA: TGTGCCAGCAGCTTAGATCGCGGGGCTACAGGGACCCAGTACTTC.

This chain uses TRBV23-1 with TRBJ2-7; 8 bases are shared with TRBD1. TRBV23-1 is an ORF; its function is uncertain. The J segment lost 3 bases and the V segment lost 2 bases, leaving 6 bases of the junction unmatched. This CDR3 spans 15 amino acids. DNA for the CDR3: TGCGCCAGCAGTCAACCGCAGGGGGCGCGCTACGAGCAGTACTTC. This encodes CASSQPQGARYEQYF.